Listed here is a single TCR beta chain. The protocol was immunoSEQ multiplex PCR, while the TCRdb copy is restricted to in-frame clones and leaves out a portion. The data show about 74,000 clones, with 70% to 90% seen just once and approximately 2% held by the top ten. The data were taken from a study of blood T cell repertoires in COVID-19. Trimming removed 2 bases at V and 2 bases at J, with 16 bases between. This CDR3 is 17 amino acids long. The germline gives CDR1 LGHNT, CDR2 FRNRAP. Sequencing input: peripheral blood. The TCR was taken from a woman older than 75 with active or convalescent COVID-19. This rearrangement joins TRBV12-5 to TRBJ1-3, with D possibly TRBD1 on 6 matching bases. The CDR3 spells CASGLSTQGLAGNTIYF. The CDR3 DNA sequence: TGTGCTAGTGGTTTGTCCACTCAGGGGTTAGCTGGAAACACCATATATTTT.